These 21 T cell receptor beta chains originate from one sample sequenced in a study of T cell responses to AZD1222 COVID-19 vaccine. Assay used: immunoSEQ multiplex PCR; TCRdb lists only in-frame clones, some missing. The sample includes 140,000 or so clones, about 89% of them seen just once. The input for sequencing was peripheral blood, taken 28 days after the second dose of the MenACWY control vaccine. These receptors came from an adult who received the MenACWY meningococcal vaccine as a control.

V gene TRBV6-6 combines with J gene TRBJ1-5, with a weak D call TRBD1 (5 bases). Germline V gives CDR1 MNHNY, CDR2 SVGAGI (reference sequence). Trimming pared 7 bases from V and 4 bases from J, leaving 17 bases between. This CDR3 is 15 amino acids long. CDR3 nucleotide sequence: TGTGCCAGCAACTGGGCTCCGGGGGGGAATCAGCCCCAGCATTTT. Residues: CASNWAPGGNQPQHF.

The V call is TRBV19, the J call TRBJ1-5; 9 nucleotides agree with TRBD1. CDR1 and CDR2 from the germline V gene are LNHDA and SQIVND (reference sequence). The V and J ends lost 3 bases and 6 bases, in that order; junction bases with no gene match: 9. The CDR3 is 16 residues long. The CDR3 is CASSIVETGGIQPQHF. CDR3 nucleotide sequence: TGTGCCAGTAGTATTGTGGAGACAGGGGGTATTCAGCCCCAGCATTTT.

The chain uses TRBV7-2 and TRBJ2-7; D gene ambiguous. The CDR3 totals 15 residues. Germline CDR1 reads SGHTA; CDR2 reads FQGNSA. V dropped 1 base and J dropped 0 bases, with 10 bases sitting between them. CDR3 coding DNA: TGTGCCAGCAGCTTAGGGGTAACGCTCTCCTACGAGCAGTACTTC. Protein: CASSLGVTLSYEQYF.

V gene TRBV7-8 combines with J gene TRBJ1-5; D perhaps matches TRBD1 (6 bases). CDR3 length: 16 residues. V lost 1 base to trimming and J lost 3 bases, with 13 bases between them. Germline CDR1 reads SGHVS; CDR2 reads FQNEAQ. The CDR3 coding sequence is TGTGCCAGCAGCTTAGGCCCAGGGGCACTCAATCAGCCCCAGCATTTT. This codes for CASSLGPGALNQPQHF.

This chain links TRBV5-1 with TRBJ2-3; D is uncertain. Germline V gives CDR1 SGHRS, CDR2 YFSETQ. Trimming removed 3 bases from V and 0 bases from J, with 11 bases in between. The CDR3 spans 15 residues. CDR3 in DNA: TGCGCCAGCAGCTCCCAGACACCTAGCACAGATACGCAGTATTTT. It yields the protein CASSSQTPSTDTQYF.

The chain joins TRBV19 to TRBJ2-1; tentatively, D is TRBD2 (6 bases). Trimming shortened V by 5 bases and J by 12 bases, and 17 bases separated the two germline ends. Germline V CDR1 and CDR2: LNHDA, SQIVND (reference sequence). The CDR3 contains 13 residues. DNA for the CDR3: TGTGCCAGTAGTCAGGGCGGGGCATCTGGGCAGTTCTTC. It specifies CASSQGGASGQFF.

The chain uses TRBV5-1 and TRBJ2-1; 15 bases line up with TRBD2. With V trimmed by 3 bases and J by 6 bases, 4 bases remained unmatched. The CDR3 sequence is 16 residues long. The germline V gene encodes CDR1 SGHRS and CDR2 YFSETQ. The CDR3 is CASSSPGLAGGNEQFF. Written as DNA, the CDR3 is TGCGCCAGCAGCTCACCGGGACTAGCGGGGGGCAATGAGCAGTTCTTC.

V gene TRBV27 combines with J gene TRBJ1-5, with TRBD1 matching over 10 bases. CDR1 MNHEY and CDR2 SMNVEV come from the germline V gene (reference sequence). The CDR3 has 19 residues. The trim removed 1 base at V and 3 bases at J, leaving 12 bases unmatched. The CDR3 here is CASSLLDHSGQGPNQPQHF. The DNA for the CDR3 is TGTGCCAGCAGTTTATTGGACCATTCGGGACAGGGGCCCAATCAGCCCCAGCATTTT.

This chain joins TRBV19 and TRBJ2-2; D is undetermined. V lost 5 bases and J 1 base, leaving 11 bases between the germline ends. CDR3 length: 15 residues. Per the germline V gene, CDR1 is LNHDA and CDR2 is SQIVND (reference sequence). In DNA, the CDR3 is TGTGCCAGTAGTTCCGAATTACTGAACACCGGGGAGCTGTTTTTT. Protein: CASSSELLNTGELFF.

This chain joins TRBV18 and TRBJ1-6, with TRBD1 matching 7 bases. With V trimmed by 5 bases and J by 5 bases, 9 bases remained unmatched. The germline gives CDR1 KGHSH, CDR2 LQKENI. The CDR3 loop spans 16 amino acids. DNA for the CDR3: TGTGCCAGCTCATCTCAACCGGGACAGAATAATTCACCCCTCCACTTT. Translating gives CASSSQPGQNNSPLHF.

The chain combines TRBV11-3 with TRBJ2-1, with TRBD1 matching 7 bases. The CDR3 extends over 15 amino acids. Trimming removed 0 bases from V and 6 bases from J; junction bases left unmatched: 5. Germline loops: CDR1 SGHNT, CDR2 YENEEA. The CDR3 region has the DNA TGTGCCAGCAGCTTAGAACAGGGGCCCCTCAATGAGCAGTTCTTC. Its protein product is CASSLEQGPLNEQFF.

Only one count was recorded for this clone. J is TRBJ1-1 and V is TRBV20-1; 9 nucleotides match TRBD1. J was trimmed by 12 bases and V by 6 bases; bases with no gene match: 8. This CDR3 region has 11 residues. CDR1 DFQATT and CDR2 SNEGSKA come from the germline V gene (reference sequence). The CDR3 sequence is CSAMGQGWSFF. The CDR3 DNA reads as TGCAGTGCCATGGGACAGGGTTGGTCTTTCTTT.

The DNA of the CDR3 is TGTGCCACCAGCAGAGATGTCAGGGTCGAGCAGTACTTC. Amino acid sequence: CATSRDVRVEQYF. The V and J genes are TRBV15 and TRBJ2-7; D possibly corresponds to TRBD1 (5 bases). V shed 0 bases and J shed 6 bases, with 9 bases lying between them. The CDR3 spans 13 residues. Germline CDR1 reads LNHNV; CDR2 reads YYDKDF (reference sequence).

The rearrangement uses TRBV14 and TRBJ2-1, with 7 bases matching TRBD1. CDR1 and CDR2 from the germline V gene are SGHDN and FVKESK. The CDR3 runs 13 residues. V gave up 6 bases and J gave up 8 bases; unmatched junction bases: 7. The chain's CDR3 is CASRQTGSDEQFF. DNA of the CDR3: TGTGCCAGCAGACAGACAGGGTCCGATGAGCAGTTCTTC.

The DNA for the CDR3 is TGTGCCAGCAGCTCCGGGACAGGGGTGCTTGGCTACACCTTC. Translating gives CASSSGTGVLGYTF. The chain recombines TRBV7-2 with TRBJ1-2, with 10 bases identical to TRBD1. V trimming: 4 bases; J trimming: 7 bases; junction bases outside the gene matches: 6. CDR1 and CDR2 (germline): SGHTA, FQGNSA. The length of the CDR3 is 14 residues.

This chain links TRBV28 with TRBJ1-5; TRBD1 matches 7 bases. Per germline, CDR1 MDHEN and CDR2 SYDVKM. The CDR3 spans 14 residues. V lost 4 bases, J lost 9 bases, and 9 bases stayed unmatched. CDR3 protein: CASSSRTGVAPQHF. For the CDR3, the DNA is TGTGCCAGCAGTTCTAGGACAGGAGTCGCGCCCCAGCATTTT.

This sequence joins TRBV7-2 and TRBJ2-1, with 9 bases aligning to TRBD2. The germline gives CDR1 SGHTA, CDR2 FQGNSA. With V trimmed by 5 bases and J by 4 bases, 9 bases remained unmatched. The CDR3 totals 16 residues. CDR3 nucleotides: TGTGCCAGCAGCCCAGATGGCGGGGGGGGATACAATGAGCAGTTCTTC. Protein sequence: CASSPDGGGGYNEQFF. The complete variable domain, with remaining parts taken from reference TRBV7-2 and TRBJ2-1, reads GAGVSQSPSNKVTEKGKDVELRCDPISGHTALYWYRQSLGQGLEFLIYFQGNSAPDKSGLPSDRFSAERTGGSVSTLTIQRTQQEDSAVYLCASSPDGGGGYNEQFFGPGTRLTVL.

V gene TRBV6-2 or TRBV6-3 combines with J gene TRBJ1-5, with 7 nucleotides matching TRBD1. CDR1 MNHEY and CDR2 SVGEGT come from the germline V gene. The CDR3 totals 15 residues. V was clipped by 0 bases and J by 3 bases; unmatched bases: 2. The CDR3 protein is CASSYSTGYNQPQHF. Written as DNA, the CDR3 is TGTGCCAGCAGTTACTCGACAGGGTACAATCAGCCCCAGCATTTT.

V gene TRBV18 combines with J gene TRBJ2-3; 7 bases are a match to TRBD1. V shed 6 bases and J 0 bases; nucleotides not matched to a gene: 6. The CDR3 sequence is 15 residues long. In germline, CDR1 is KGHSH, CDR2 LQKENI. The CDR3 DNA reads TGTGCCAGCTCCTACAGGGGCTCTAGCACAGATACGCAGTATTTT. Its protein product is CASSYRGSSTDTQYF.

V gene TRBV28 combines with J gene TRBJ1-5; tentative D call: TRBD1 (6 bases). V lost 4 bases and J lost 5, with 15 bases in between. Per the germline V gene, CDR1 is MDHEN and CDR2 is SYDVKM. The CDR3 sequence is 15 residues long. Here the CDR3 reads CASSSTQGWDQPQHF. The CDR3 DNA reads TGTGCCAGCAGTTCAACACAGGGTTGGGATCAGCCCCAGCATTTT.

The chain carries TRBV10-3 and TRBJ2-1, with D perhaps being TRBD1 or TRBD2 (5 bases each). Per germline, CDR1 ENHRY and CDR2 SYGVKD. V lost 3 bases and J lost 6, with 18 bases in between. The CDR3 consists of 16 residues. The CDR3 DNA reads TGTGCCATCAGTGAAGGGGACCTTAGGGACGGCAATGAGCAGTTCTTC. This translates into CAISEGDLRDGNEQFF.